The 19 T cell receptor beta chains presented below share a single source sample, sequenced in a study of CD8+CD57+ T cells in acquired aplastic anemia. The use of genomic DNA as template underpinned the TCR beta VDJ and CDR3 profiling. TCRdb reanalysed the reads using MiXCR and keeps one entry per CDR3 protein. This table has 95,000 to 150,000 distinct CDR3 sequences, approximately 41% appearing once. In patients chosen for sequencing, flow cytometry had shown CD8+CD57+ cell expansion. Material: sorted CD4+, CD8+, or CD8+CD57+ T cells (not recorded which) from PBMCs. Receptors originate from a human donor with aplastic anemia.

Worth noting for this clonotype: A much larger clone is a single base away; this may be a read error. CDR3 protein: CASSLVTGGSEQFF. The CDR3 DNA reads as TGTGCCAGCAGCTTAGTGACCGGGGGGAGTGAGCAGTTCTTC. The V and J genes are TRBV11-1 and TRBJ2-1, with 7 bases fitting TRBD2. The CDR3 has 14 residues. Germline CDR1 and CDR2: SGHAT and FQDESV (reference sequence). J was trimmed by 9 bases and V by 1 base; bases with no gene match: 6.

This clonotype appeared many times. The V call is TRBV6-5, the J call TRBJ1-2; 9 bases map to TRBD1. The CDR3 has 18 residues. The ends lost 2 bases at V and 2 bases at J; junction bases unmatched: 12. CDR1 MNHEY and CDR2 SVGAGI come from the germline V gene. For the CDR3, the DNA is TGTGCCAGCAGTTACACCGGGACAGGGAACCCGTCCAACTATGGCTACACCTTC. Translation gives CASSYTGTGNPSNYGYTF.

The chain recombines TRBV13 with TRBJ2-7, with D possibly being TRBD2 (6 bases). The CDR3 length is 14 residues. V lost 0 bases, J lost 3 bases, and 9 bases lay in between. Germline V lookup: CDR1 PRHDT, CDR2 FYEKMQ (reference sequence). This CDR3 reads CASSLGGTGYEQYF. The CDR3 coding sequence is TGTGCCAGCAGCTTAGGAGGGACTGGCTACGAGCAGTACTTC.

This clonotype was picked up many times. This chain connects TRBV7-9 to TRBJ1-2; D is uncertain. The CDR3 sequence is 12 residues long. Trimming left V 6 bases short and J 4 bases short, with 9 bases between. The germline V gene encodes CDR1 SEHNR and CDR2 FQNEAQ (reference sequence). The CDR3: CASSPEFYGYTF. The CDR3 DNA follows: TGTGCCAGCAGTCCAGAGTTCTATGGCTACACCTTC.

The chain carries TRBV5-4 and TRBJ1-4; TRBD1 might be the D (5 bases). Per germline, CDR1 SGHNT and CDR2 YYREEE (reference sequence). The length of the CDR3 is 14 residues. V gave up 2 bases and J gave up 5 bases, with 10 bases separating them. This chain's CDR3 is CASSFGGRNEKLFF. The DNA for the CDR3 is TGTGCCAGCAGCTTTGGGGGTAGGAATGAAAAACTGTTTTTT.

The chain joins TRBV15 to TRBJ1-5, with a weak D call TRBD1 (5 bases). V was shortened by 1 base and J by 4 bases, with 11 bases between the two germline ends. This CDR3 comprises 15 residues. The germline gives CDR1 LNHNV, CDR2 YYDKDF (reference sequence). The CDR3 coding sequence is TGTGCCACCAGCAGAGTTGGGCAGGGTAATCAGCCCCAGCATTTT. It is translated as CATSRVGQGNQPQHF. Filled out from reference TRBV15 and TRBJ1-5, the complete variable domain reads DAMVIQNPRYQVTQFGKPVTLSCSQTLNHNVMYWYQQKSSQAPKLLFHYYDKDFNNEADTPDNFQSRRPNTSFCFLDIRSPGLGDTAMYLCATSRVGQGNQPQHFGDGTRLSIL.

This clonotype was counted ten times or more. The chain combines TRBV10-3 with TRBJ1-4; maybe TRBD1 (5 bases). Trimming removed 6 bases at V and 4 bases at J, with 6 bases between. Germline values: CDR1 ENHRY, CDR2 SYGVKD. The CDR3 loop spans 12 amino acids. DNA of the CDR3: TGTGCCATCAGGGGGCTTAATGAAAAACTGTTTTTT. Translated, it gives CAIRGLNEKLFF.

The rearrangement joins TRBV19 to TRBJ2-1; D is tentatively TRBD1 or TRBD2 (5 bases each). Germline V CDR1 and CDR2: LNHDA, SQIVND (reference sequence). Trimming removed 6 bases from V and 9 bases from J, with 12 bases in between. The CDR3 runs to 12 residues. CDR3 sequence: CASSFRDGEQFF. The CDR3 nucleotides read TGTGCCAGTAGCTTCCGGGACGGTGAGCAGTTCTTC.

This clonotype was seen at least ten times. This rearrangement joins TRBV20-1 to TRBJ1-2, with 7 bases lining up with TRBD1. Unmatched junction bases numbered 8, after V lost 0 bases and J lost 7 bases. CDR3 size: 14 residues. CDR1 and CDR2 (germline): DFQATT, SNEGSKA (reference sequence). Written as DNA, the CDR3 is TGCAGTGCTAGAGATCTAGGGGGCTACGGTGGCTACACCTTC. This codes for CSARDLGGYGGYTF.

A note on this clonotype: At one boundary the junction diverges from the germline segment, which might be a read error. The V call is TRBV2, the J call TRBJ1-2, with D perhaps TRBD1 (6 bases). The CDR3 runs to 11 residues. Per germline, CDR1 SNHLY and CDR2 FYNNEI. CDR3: CASSRQAGGYF. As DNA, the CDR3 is TGTGCCAGCAGTCGACAGGCGGGGGGGTACTTC.

CDR3 sequence: CASIWGEAPANEKLFF. The CDR3 DNA sequence: TGTGCCAGCATTTGGGGGGAGGCCCCGGCTAATGAAAAACTGTTTTTT. The chain couples TRBV11-2 to TRBJ1-4; possibly TRBD1 for D (5 bases). Germline loops: CDR1 SGHAT, CDR2 FQNNGV. V dropped 7 bases and J dropped 3 bases, with 18 bases sitting between them. The CDR3 consists of 16 residues.

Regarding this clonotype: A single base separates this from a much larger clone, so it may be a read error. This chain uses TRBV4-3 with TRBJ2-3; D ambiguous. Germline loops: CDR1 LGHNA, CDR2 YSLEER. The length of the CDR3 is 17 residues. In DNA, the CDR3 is TGCGTCAGCAGCCAAGATGCAGCACAGTCTAGCACAGATACGCAGTATTTT. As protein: CVSSQDAAQSSTDTQYF.

Here the CDR3 DNA reads TGTGCCATCAGTGAGAGCGGTTCCCCCAGGGGCGGCTACACCTTC. Its translation: CAISESGSPRGGYTF. The genes are TRBV10-3 and TRBJ1-2; possible D gene TRBD1, 6 bases. Germline V gene sequence: CDR1 ENHRY, CDR2 SYGVKD. V lost 2 bases and J lost 8, with 18 bases in between. The length of the CDR3 is 15 residues.

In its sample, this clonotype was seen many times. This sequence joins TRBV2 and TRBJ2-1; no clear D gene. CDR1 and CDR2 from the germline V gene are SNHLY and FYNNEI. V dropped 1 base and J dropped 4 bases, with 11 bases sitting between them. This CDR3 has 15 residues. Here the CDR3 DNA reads TGTGCCAGCAGTGAAGAAAGGTGGGCTTACAATGAGCAGTTCTTC. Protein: CASSEERWAYNEQFF.

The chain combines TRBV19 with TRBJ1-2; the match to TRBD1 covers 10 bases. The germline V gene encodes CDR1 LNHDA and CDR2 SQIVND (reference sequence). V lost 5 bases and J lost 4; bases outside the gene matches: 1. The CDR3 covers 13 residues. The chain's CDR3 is CASSRTGGYGYTF. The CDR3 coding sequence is TGTGCCAGTAGTCGGACAGGGGGCTATGGCTACACCTTC.

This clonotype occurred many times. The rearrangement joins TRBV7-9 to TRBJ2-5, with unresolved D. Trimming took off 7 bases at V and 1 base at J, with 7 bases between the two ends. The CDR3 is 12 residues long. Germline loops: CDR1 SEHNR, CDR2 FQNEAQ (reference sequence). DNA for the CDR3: TGTGCCAGCACCAGAGTCCAAGAGACCCAGTACTTC. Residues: CASTRVQETQYF.

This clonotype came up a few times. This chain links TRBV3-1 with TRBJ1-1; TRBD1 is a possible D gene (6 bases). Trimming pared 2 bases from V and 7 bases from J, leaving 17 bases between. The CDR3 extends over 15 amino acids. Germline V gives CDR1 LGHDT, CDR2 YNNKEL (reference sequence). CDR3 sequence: CASSQPRTEGGEAFF. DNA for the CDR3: TGTGCCAGCAGCCAACCTAGGACAGAGGGAGGTGAAGCTTTCTTT.

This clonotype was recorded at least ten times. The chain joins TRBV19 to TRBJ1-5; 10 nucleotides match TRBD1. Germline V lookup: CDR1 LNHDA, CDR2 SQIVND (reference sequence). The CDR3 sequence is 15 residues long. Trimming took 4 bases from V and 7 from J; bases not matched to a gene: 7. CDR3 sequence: CASSTKTGGTQPQHF. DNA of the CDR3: TGTGCCAGTAGTACAAAGACAGGGGGCACCCAGCCCCAGCATTTT.

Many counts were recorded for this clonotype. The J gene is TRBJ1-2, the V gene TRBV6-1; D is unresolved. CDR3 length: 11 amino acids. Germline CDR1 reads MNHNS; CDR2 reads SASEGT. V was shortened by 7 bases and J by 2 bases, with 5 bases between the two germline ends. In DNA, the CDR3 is TGTGCCAGCAACGGCAACTATGGCTACACCTTC. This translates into CASNGNYGYTF.